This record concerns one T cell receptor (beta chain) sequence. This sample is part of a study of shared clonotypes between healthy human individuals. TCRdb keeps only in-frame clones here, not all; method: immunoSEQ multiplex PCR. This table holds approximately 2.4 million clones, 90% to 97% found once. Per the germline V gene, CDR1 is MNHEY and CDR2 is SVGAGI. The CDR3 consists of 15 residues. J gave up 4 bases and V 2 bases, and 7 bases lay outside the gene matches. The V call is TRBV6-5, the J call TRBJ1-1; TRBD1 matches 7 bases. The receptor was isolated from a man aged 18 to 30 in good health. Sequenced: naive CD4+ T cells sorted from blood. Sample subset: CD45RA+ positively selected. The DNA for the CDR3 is TGTGCCAGCAGTTACGCAGGGGGAGTGGGCACTGAAGCTTTCTTT. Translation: CASSYAGGVGTEAFF.